This is a list of T cell receptor beta chains from one sample in a study of graft-versus-host responses after intestinal transplantation. Profiled with immunoSEQ multiplex PCR; TCRdb holds only in-frame clones, not every one. Among some 8,000 clones listed, 60% to 70% were seen once. The input for sequencing was ileum tissue, taken about 480 days after transplant. All receptors come from a human patient who received an intestinal transplant, so some T cells may come from the graft donor. CDR3s include the opening cysteine and the closing phenylalanine or tryptophan. Each record gives: D gene, J gene, V gene, clone size, CDR3 protein, CDR3 DNA. A D gene is named only where the DNA matches it firmly. A clone size is listed for some rows: how often the clone was seen (once, few, many), or a class if it is expanded.

TRBD2 | TRBJ2-1 | TRBV7-9 | . | CASSDDTSGASYNEQFF | TGTGCCAGCAGCGACGATACTAGCGGGGCCTCCTACAATGAGCAGTTCTTC
TRBD1 | TRBJ1-2 | TRBV2 | . | CARGTAANYGYTF | TGTGCCAGAGGGACAGCAGCTAACTATGGCTACACCTTC
. | TRBJ1-3 | TRBV5-4 | few | CASSQVFPHRDNEDTIYF | TGTGCCAGCAGCCAAGTCTTCCCCCATAGGGACAATGAGGACACCATATATTTT
. | TRBJ1-1 | TRBV18 | once | CASSPRGVRNTEAFF | TGTGCCAGCTCACCACGGGGAGTTAGGAACACTGAAGCTTTCTTT
. | TRBJ1-2 | TRBV6-1 | . | CASGVVYGYTF | TGTGCCAGCGGGGTCGTCTATGGCTACACCTTC
TRBD2 | TRBJ2-1 | TRBV5-4 | . | CASSFTGTSSYNEQFF | TGTGCCAGCAGCTTTACCGGGACTAGCTCCTACAATGAGCAGTTCTTC
TRBD1 | TRBJ2-1 | TRBV7-3 | . | CASSPTGTEKQNEQFF | TGTGCCAGCAGCCCTACTGGGACAGAGAAACAGAATGAGCAGTTCTTC
. | TRBJ2-7 | TRBV19 | medium-sized | CASSIGQSYEQYF | TGTGCCAGTAGTATAGGTCAGTCCTACGAGCAGTACTTC
. | TRBJ2-3 | TRBV7-8 | . | CASSSPSQPGGGTDTQYF | TGTGCCAGCAGCTCCCCGAGCCAACCCGGGGGAGGCACAGATACGCAGTATTTT
. | TRBJ1-1 | TRBV6-5 | . | CASSYNEGTEAFF | TGTGCCAGCAGTTACAACGAGGGCACTGAAGCTTTCTTT
. | TRBJ1-2 | TRBV15 | . | CATSRDRSDYGYTF | TGTGCCACCAGCAGAGATCGCTCGGACTATGGCTACACCTTC
. | TRBJ1-2 | TRBV29-1 | . | CSVVGGLYGYTF | TGCAGCGTTGTCGGCGGCCTCTATGGCTACACCTTC
. | TRBJ1-2 | TRBV16 | few | CASSPDTNYGYTF | TGTGCCAGCAGTCCGGACACAAACTATGGCTACACCTTC
. | TRBJ2-3 | TRBV2 | once | CASIWDGSADTQYF | TGTGCCAGCATATGGGATGGGTCGGCAGATACGCAGTATTTT
. | TRBJ2-4 | TRBV28 | once | CASSFFYAKNIQYF | TGTGCCAGCAGTTTTTTTTATGCCAAAAACATTCAGTACTTC
. | TRBJ1-1 | TRBV7-9 | . | CASSLGTDTEAFF | TGTGCCAGCAGCTTAGGCACTGACACTGAAGCTTTCTTT
. | TRBJ2-2 | TRBV11-2 | . | CASSSVVTTGGLFF | TGTGCCAGCAGCTCCGTAGTTACCACCGGGGGGCTGTTTTTT
. | TRBJ2-5 | TRBV14 | . | CASSRGFRGEETQYF | TGTGCCAGCAGCCGGGGCTTTAGGGGGGAAGAGACCCAGTACTTC
TRBD1 | TRBJ2-7 | TRBV7-9 | . | CASSLCRGMDRVYEQYF | TGTGCCAGCAGCTTATGTAGGGGGATGGACAGGGTCTACGAGCAGTACTTC
. | TRBJ1-2 | TRBV27 | . | CASSYVSSAYGYTF | TGTGCCAGCAGTTATGTTTCGTCAGCCTATGGCTACACCTTC
TRBD1 | TRBJ2-6 | TRBV28 | . | CASSFGTGGSGANVLTF | TGTGCCAGCAGTTTTGGGACAGGGGGCTCTGGGGCCAACGTCCTGACTTTC
TRBD2 | TRBJ2-3 | TRBV28 | . | CASSLGLAGTDTQYF | TGTGCCAGCAGTTTAGGACTAGCGGGCACAGATACGCAGTATTTT
. | TRBJ1-5 | TRBV28 | . | CASSTSGWSNQPQHF | TGTGCCAGCAGTACGTCTGGGTGGAGCAATCAGCCCCAGCATTTT
TRBD1 | TRBJ1-2 | TRBV7-2 | . | CTTDTGGTSYGYTF | TGTACCACGGATACAGGGGGCACGAGCTATGGCTACACCTTC
TRBD1 | TRBJ2-1 | TRBV4-1 | once | CASSPYASGTAYNEQFF | TGCGCCAGCAGCCCGTACGCCTCCGGGACAGCCTACAATGAGCAGTTCTTC
. | TRBJ1-3 | TRBV16 | . | CASSQLASTGNTIYF | TGTGCCAGCAGCCAATTAGCCTCGACTGGAAACACCATATATTTT
. | TRBJ2-5 | TRBV7-9 | once | CASSSGQTQETQYF | TGTGCCAGCAGCTCAGGACAGACCCAAGAGACCCAGTACTTC
TRBD2 | TRBJ2-7 | TRBV2 | . | CASSGGLAQSSYEQYF | TGTGCCAGCAGTGGGGGACTAGCTCAGAGCTCCTACGAGCAGTACTTC
. | TRBJ1-5 | TRBV10-3 | medium-sized | CAIRDGNNQPQHF | TGTGCCATCCGGGACGGCAATAATCAGCCCCAGCATTTT
. | TRBJ2-1 | TRBV6-5 | . | CASSYSWGYNEQFF | TGTGCCAGCAGTTACTCGTGGGGTTACAATGAGCAGTTCTTC
. | TRBJ1-6 | TRBV4-1 | few | CASSLASYNSPLHF | TGCGCCAGCAGCCTAGCCAGCTATAATTCACCCCTCCACTTT
TRBD1 | TRBJ2-5 | TRBV30 | . | CAWSGQGAGGETQYF | TGTGCCTGGAGTGGGCAGGGGGCAGGTGGAGAGACCCAGTACTTC
. | TRBJ2-1 | TRBV4-2 | . | CASSQGQTIEQFF | TGTGCCAGCAGCCAGGGGCAGACTATTGAGCAGTTCTTC
TRBD1 | TRBJ2-2 | TRBV4-2 | few | CASSQDRGTGGTGELFF | TGTGCCAGCAGCCAAGATCGAGGGACAGGGGGCACCGGGGAGCTGTTTTTT
. | TRBJ1-6 | TRBV6-5 | . | CASRSTGDGRSPLHF | TGTGCCAGCAGATCTACCGGGGACGGGAGATCACCCCTCCACTTT
TRBD1 | TRBJ2-3 | TRBV6-1 | . | CASSTGVEDTQYF | TGTGCCAGTTCTACAGGGGTGGAAGATACGCAGTATTTT
. | TRBJ2-7 | TRBV7-9 | few | CASSSPAGSSYEQYF | TGTGCCAGCAGCTCCCCAGCCGGCAGCTCCTACGAGCAGTACTTC
TRBD2 | TRBJ2-1 | TRBV9 | . | CASSLGTSGVQFF | TGTGCCAGCAGCCTCGGGACTAGCGGGGTCCAGTTCTTC
TRBD2 | TRBJ2-1 | TRBV7-8 | . | CASSLVGMWASGAIEQFF | TGTGCCAGCAGCTTAGTAGGAATGTGGGCTAGCGGGGCTATTGAGCAGTTCTTC
. | TRBJ1-4 | TRBV7-9 | . | CASNPAGGEKLFF | TGTGCCAGCAACCCCGCTGGAGGCGAAAAACTGTTTTTT
TRBD2 | TRBJ2-1 | TRBV2 | once | CASTGLAANEQFF | TGTGCCAGTACGGGACTAGCGGCCAATGAGCAGTTCTTC
. | TRBJ2-2 | TRBV28 | . | CASITARGLTGELFF | TGTGCCAGCATCACGGCTCGGGGACTCACCGGGGAGCTGTTTTTT
. | TRBJ1-5 | TRBV7-8 | few | CASSLALRGQTNQPQHF | TGTGCCAGCAGCTTAGCGTTGAGAGGACAAACCAATCAGCCCCAGCATTTT
. | TRBJ1-5 | TRBV4-1 | . | CASSQADRINQPQHF | TGCGCCAGCAGCCAAGCCGACAGGATTAATCAGCCCCAGCATTTT
TRBD1 | TRBJ1-1 | TRBV4-2 | . | CASSQDRQGAGLTEAFF | TGTGCCAGCAGCCAAGACAGGCAGGGGGCCGGGCTCACTGAAGCTTTCTTT
. | TRBJ2-2 | TRBV7-8 | . | CASSLALGELFF | TGTGCCAGCAGCCTAGCGCTCGGGGAGCTGTTTTTT
TRBD2 | TRBJ2-3 | TRBV10-1 | . | CASSLGLAGAEPDTQYF | TGCGCCAGCAGCCTGGGACTAGCGGGGGCCGAGCCAGATACGCAGTATTTT
TRBD1 | TRBJ2-1 | TRBV6-5 | . | CASRGTGTGYNEQFF | TGTGCCAGCAGGGGAACCGGGACAGGGTACAATGAGCAGTTCTTC
. | TRBJ2-7 | TRBV29-1 | . | CSGIQGTSYEQYF | TGCAGCGGTATACAGGGAACCTCCTACGAGCAGTACTTC
. | TRBJ1-6 | TRBV5-4 | . | CASSNLELGRSPLHF | TGTGCCAGCAGCAATTTAGAATTGGGACGGTCACCCCTCCACTTT
. | TRBJ1-4 | TRBV19 | . | CASKGEKLFF | TGTGCCAGTAAAGGCGAAAAACTGTTTTTT